These 3 T cell receptor beta chains came from one sample sequenced in a study of graft-versus-host responses after intestinal transplantation. Method: immunoSEQ multiplex PCR; TCRdb's copy keeps in-frame clones and lacks some. Here the sample spans around 100,000 clones, 85% to 95% being singletons. These receptors are not linked to any known antigen. Source: unstimulated CD4+ T cells sorted from spleen or lymph node cells, taken before transplant. The receptor source for this set is a human donor who was the organ donor for an intestinal transplant.

This chain connects TRBV9 to TRBJ2-1; D is possibly TRBD2 (6 bases). V was cut by 4 bases and J by 5 bases, with 13 bases left in between. CDR3 length: 14 residues. Germline-derived CDR1 and CDR2 are SGDLS and YYNGEE. For the CDR3, the DNA is TGTGCCAGCAGCCTAGGAGGGCCCAACAATGAGCAGTTCTTC. The encoded protein is CASSLGGPNNEQFF.

The chain combines TRBV9 with TRBJ1-1; 9 bases are a match to TRBD1. The trim removed 3 bases at V and 5 bases at J, leaving 5 bases unmatched. The CDR3 extends over 14 amino acids. Germline V gene sequence: CDR1 SGDLS, CDR2 YYNGEE. CDR3 bases: TGTGCCAGCAGCGGCCGGGACAGGGTGACTGAAGCTTTCTTT. Translating it yields CASSGRDRVTEAFF.

As for this clone: Other DNA sequences in this sample translate to the same CDR3. This sequence joins TRBV20-1 and TRBJ2-7; D gene unclear. CDR1 and CDR2 (germline): DFQATT, SNEGSKA (reference sequence). Trimming shortened V by 1 base and J by 2 bases, and 3 bases separated the two germline ends. The CDR3 length is 11 residues. CDR3 loop: CSARGAYEQYF. The CDR3 DNA is TGCAGTGCTAGAGGCGCCTACGAGCAGTACTTC.